This T cell receptor (beta chain) was sequenced in a study of response to subunit inactivated influenza vaccine. TCRdb processed the RT-PCR reads anew with MiXCR; each CDR3 protein has one entry. Of 450,000 to 600,000 distinct CDR3 sequences in the sample, less than 8% were seen once. Germline V lookup: CDR1 LGHDT, CDR2 YNNKEL (reference sequence). CDR3 length equals 14 residues. The V gene lost 2 bases and the J gene lost 1 base, with 8 bases spanning the gap. Study conclusions and caveats: Only a handful of new T cells, the authors suggested, are recruited with each seasonal influenza vaccination.

This clonotype has a count of ten or more. The antigen is not known. The material was PBMCs from blood, obtained less than 30 months after vaccination. This receptor was identified in a man between 50 and 69 years old who received an inactivated influenza vaccine. The gene calls are TRBV3-1 and TRBJ1-1; D may be TRBD1 (6 bases). The CDR3 protein is CASSQQQGNTEAFF. The CDR3 DNA sequence: TGTGCCAGCAGCCAACAACAGGGGAACACTGAAGCTTTCTTT. The variable domain in full, with the rest retrieved from reference TRBV3-1 and TRBJ1-1, is DTAVSQTPKYLVTQMGNDKSIKCEQNLGHDTMYWYKQDSKKFLKIMFSYNNKELIINETVPNRFSPKSPDKAHLNLHINSLELGDSAVYFCASSQQQGNTEAFFGQGTRLTVV.